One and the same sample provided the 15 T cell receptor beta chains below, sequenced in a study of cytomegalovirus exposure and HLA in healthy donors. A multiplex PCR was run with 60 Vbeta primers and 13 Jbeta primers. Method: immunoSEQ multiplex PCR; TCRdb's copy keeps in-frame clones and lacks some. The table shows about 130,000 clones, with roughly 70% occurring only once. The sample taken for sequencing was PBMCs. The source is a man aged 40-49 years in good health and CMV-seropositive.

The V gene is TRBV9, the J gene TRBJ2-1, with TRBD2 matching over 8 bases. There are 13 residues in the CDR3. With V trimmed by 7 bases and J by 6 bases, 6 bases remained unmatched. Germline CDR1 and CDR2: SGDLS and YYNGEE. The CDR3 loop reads CASAGGFGNEQFF. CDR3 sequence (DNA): TGTGCCAGCGCGGGGGGTTTCGGCAATGAGCAGTTCTTC.

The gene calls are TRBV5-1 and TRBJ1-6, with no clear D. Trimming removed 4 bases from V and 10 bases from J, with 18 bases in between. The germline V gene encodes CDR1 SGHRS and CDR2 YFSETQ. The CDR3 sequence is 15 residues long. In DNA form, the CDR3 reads TGCGCCAGCAGCCCCACTGGGAGGGCCGACTCACCCCTCCACTTT. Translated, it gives CASSPTGRADSPLHF.

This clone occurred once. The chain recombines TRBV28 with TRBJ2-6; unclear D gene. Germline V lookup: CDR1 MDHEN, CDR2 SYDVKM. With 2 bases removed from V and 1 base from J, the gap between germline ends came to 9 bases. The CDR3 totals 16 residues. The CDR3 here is CASSLQDTSGANVLTF. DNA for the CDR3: TGTGCCAGCAGTTTACAAGACACGTCTGGGGCCAACGTCCTGACTTTC.

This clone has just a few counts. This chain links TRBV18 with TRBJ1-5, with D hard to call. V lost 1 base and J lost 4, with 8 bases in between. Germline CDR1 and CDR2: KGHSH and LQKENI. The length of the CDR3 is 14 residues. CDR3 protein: CASSPQRVNQPQHF. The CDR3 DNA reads TGTGCCAGCTCACCACAGAGGGTAAATCAGCCCCAGCATTTT.

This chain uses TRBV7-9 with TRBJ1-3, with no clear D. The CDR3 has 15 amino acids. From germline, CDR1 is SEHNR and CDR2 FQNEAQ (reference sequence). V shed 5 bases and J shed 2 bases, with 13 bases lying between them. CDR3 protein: CASSPGGQTGNTIYF. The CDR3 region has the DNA TGTGCCAGCAGCCCCGGTGGGCAGACTGGAAACACCATATATTTT.

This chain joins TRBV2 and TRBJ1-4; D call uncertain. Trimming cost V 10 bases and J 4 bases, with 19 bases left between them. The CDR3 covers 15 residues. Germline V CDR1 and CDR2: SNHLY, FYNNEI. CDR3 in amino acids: CAIRRAGSYNEKLFF. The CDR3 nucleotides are TGTGCCATTAGGCGAGCAGGTTCCTATAATGAAAAACTGTTTTTT. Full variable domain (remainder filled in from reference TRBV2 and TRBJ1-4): EPEVTQTPSHQVTQMGQEVILRCVPISNHLYFYWYRQILGQKVEFLVSFYNNEISEKSEIFDDQFSVERPDGSNFTLKIRSTKLEDSAMYFCAIRRAGSYNEKLFFGSGTQLSVL.

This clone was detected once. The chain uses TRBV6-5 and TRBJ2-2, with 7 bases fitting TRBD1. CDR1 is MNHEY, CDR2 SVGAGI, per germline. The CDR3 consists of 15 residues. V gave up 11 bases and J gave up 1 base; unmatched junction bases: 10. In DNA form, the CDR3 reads TGTGCCTGTCGGGAAGGGGGCAGGAACACCGGGGAGCTGTTTTTT. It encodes CACREGGRNTGELFF.

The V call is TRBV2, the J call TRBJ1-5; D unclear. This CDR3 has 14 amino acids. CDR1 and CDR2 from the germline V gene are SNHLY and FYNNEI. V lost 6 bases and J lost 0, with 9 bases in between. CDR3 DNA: TGTGCCAGCAGGGAGGAGAGTAGCAATCAGCCCCAGCATTTT. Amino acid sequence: CASREESSNQPQHF.

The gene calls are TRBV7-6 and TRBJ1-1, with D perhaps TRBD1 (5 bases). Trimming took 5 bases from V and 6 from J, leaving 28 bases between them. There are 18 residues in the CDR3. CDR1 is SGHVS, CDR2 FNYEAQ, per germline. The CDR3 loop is CASSPAALTVSKGAEAFF. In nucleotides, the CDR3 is TGTGCCAGCAGCCCCGCCGCATTGACAGTGTCGAAAGGGGCTGAAGCTTTCTTT.

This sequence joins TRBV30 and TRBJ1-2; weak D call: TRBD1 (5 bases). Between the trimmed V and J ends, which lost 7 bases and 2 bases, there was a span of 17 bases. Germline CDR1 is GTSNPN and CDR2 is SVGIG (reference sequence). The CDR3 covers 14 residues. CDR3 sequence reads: CASRGYRVNYGYTF. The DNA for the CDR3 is TGTGCCTCCCGGGGGTATAGAGTCAACTATGGCTACACCTTC.

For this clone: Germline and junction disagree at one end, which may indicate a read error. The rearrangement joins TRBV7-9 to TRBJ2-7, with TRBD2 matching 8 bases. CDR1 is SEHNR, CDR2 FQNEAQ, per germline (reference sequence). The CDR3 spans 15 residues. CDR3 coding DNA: TGTTCCAGCAGCTCCTCCGGGACTAGAACCTACGAGCAGTACTTC. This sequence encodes CSSSSSGTRTYEQYF.

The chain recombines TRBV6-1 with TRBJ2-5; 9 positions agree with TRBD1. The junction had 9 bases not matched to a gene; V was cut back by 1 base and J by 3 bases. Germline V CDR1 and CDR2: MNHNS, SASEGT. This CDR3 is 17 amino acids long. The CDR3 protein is CASSEGTGALLKETQYF. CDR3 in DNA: TGTGCCAGCAGTGAAGGGACAGGGGCTCTCCTCAAAGAGACCCAGTACTTC.

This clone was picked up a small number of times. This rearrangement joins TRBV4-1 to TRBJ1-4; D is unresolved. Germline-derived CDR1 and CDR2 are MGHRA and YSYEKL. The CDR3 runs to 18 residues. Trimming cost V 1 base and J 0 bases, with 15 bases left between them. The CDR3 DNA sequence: TGCGCCAGCAGCCAAGCTACCGACTCATACTCAACTAATGAAAAACTGTTTTTT. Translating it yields CASSQATDSYSTNEKLFF.

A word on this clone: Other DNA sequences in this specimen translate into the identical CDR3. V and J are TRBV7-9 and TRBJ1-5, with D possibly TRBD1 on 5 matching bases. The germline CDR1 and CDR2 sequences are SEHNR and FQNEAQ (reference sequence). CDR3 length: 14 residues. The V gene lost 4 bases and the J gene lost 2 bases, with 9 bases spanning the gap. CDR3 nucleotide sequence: TGTGCCAGCAGCTCCGGACAAGGCAATCAGCCCCAGCATTTT. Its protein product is CASSSGQGNQPQHF.

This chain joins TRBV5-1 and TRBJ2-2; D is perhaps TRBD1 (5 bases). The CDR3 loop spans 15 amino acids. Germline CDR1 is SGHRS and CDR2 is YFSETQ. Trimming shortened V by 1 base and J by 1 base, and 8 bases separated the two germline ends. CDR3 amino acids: CASSLTQGNTGELFF. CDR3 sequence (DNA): TGCGCCAGCAGCTTGACCCAGGGGAACACCGGGGAGCTGTTTTTT.